These 3 T cell receptor beta chains were sequenced from one sample in a study of cytomegalovirus exposure and HLA in healthy donors. Repertoires were generated with immunoSEQ multiplex PCR, while TCRdb's copy carries only in-frame clones and drops some. Of about 310,000 clones listed, 88% are singletons. Sequenced material: PBMCs. All receptors derive from a young man in good health and CMV-seronegative.

This clone appeared a few times. The gene calls are TRBV6-1 and TRBJ2-4; D remains ambiguous. V lost 2 bases to trimming and J lost 9 bases, with 17 bases between them. The CDR3 runs 15 residues. Germline values: CDR1 MNHNS, CDR2 SASEGT. The CDR3 here is CASSEMSTSLSIQYF. Written as DNA, the CDR3 is TGTGCCAGCAGTGAAATGAGCACCTCCTTAAGCATTCAGTACTTC.

This chain links TRBV5-4 with TRBJ1-4; no clear D. Germline CDR1 is SGHNT and CDR2 is YYREEE (reference sequence). Trimming pared 4 bases from V and 3 bases from J, leaving 19 bases between. CDR3 length equals 17 residues. CDR3: CASSVREGAGANEKLFF. The CDR3 DNA reads as TGTGCCAGCAGCGTCCGTGAGGGCGCAGGTGCTAATGAAAAACTGTTTTTT.

This chain connects TRBV5-1 to TRBJ1-2; D unclear. Germline CDR1 SGHRS, CDR2 YFSETQ. The CDR3 extends over 15 amino acids. Deletions cut 4 bases from V and 5 bases from J, with 18 bases between. DNA of the CDR3: TGCGCCAGCAGCCCCCAAGGCGACTCCAGATATGGCTACACCTTC. Amino acids: CASSPQGDSRYGYTF.